This TCR beta chain is from a study of blood T cell repertoires in COVID-19 (dated by TCRdb to between 2020 and 2021). Broadly, across the study: Samples from collaborators originated in the United States, Italy and Spain and spanned both the acute and convalescent phases of COVID-19. The prospective study material was composed of cDNA or gDNA derived from T cells, B-cell-depleted T cells, or PBMCs. Deeply sampled blood TCRbeta repertoires from subjects exposed to, actively infected with, or recovered from COVID-19 were included in the dataset. A freely available public database, intended as a resource for researchers studying the immune response to SARS-CoV-2, is where the repertoires were released. The samples were drawn from the first 160 participants of the ongoing ImmuneRACE study and from 1,254 subjects provided by 6 global collaborators. A de-identified subject ID, COVID-19 status, age in years and sex were almost always included in the sample metadata. Where HLA class I and class II types were available, the types were taken from metadata supplied by the sample provider, not from assay-based typing. What the authors observed across the whole study: The quantity of clinical and demographic metadata differed by source and by participant and was supplied without curation.

One collaborating source in Seattle enrolled patients during active infection and followed them longitudinally through the course of disease. Collaborating institutions collected whole blood in K2EDTA tubes following their own protocols. For TCRbeta analysis, collaborators shipped samples as frozen whole blood, isolated PBMCs, or DNA extracted from either of those sample types. A note on this clone: Its target antigen remains unknown. One base away there is no much larger clone; base qualities are not given.

Compared with germline, V lacks 4 bases and J lacks 5 bases; bases without a gene match: 11. Its CDR3 holds 17 amino acids, cysteine through phenylalanine. Only the CDR3 portion is preserved as DNA: 51 bases, with reading frame beginning at the first base. The germline V gene (reference sequence) provides CDR1 MNHEY and CDR2 SMNVEV. The immunoSEQ Assay, a bias-controlled multiplex PCR, was used to amplify TCRbeta CDR3 regions from genomic DNA. The paper's processing steps were these. Within the assay, amplification of reference gene primers was used to estimate how many nucleated cells each sample contained. To quantify the absolute abundance of each unique TCRbeta CDR3 rearrangement, sequence reads were collapsed and filtered. Productive Simpson clonality was computed per sample as the square root of Simpson's diversity index over productive rearrangements. The source is immuneACCESS, and TCRdb retained only in-frame sequences with V and J called. Part of the clones is not carried over; for the studies checked, unresolved V genes explain less than half of this, and the remainder is unexplained. Clone size and the V and J calls come from that table; the DNA yielded D and trimming. Counted in this sample were fewer than 350,000 clones; about 86% of them appeared once. Of the sample, 10% to 15% is held by the ten largest clones.

This TCR came from a woman aged 70 to 79 with COVID-19, enrolled during active disease. The material sequenced was peripheral blood. The rearrangement combines TRBV27 with TRBJ1-6; TRBD1 matches 7 bases in the middle. The CDR3 sequence is CASSSIQGTIHNSPLHF. In nucleotides, the sequence is TGTGCCAGCAGTTCCATACAGGGGACCATCCATAATTCACCCCTCCACTTT.